This T cell receptor beta chain was retrieved from a study of cytomegalovirus exposure and HLA in healthy donors. Germline V lookup: CDR1 PRHDT, CDR2 FYEKMQ (reference sequence). This CDR3 is 16 amino acids long. Trimming removed 5 bases from V and 7 bases from J; junction bases left unmatched: 12. Generated by immunoSEQ multiplex PCR, the TCRdb table keeps only in-frame clones and is missing some. The sample lists roughly 220,000 clones; 85% to 95% were seen once. The V call is TRBV13, the J call TRBJ1-1; the match to TRBD1 covers 11 bases. The source of this sequence is a woman between 18 and 29 years old in good health and CMV-seronegative. Material: PBMCs. The CDR3 is CASSPGQGANTFEAFF. The CDR3 nucleotides read TGTGCCAGCAGCCCAGGACAGGGGGCCAACACTTTTGAAGCTTTCTTT. Full variable domain (outside the CDR3, taken from reference TRBV13 and TRBJ1-1): AAGVIQSPRHLIKEKRETATLKCYPIPRHDTVYWYQQGPGQDPQFLISFYEKMQSDKGSIPDRFSAQQFSDYHSELNMSSLELGDSALYFCASSPGQGANTFEAFFGQGTRLTVV.